This T cell receptor (beta chain) was identified in a study of cytomegalovirus exposure and HLA in healthy donors. CDR3 length: 13 residues. V dropped 4 bases and J dropped 7 bases, with 11 bases sitting between them. The germline V gene encodes CDR1 MDHEN and CDR2 SYDVKM. Primers included in the PCR were 60 Vbeta and 13 Jbeta primers. TCRdb keeps only in-frame clones here, not all; method: immunoSEQ multiplex PCR. The repertoire holds under 150,000 clones, around 82% seen once, with roughly 5.6% in the top ten. The chain recombines TRBV28 with TRBJ1-3; no clear D. Sequencing was done on a sample of PBMCs. This sequence was found in a woman aged 40 to 49 in good health and CMV-seropositive. CDR3 nucleotide sequence: TGTGCCAGCAGTTCCGGGAATCGCAACACCATATATTTT. Its translation: CASSSGNRNTIYF.